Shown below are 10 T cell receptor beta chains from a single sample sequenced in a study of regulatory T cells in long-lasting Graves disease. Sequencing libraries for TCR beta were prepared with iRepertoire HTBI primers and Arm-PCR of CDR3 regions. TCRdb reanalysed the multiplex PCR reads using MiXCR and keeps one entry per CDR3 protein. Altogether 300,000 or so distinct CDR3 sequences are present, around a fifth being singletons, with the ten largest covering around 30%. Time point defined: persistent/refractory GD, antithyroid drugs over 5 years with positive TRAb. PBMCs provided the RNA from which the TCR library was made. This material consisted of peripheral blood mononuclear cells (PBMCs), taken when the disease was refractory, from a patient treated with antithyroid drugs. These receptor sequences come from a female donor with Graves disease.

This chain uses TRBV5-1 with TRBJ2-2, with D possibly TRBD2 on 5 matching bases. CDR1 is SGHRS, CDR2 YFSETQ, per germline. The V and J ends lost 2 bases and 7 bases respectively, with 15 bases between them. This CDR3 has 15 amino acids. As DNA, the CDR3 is TGCGCCAGCAGCTTACAAGCTTTCGAGGGCGGGGAGCTGTTTTTT. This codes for CASSLQAFEGGELFF.

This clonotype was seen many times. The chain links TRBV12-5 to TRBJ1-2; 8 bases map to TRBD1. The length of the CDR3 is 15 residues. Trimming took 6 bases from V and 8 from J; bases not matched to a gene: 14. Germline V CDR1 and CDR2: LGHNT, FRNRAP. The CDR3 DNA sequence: TGTGCTAGTGGCAGGACTCAGGGGGCAGTCTTCGGCTACACCTTC. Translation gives CASGRTQGAVFGYTF.

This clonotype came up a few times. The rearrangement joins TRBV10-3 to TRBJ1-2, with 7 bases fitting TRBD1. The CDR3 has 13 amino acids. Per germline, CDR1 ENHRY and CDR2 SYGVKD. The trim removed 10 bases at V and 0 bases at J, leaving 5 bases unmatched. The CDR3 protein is CATRTGPNYGYTF. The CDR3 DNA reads TGTGCCACCAGGACAGGACCTAACTATGGCTACACCTTC.

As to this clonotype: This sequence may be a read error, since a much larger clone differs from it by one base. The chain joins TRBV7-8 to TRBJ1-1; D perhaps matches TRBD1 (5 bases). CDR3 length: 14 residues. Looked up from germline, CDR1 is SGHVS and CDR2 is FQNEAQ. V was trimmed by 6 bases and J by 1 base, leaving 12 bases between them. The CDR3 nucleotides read TGTGCCAGCAGACGGGGCGAACAGAACACTGAAGCTTTCTTT. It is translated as CASRRGEQNTEAFF.

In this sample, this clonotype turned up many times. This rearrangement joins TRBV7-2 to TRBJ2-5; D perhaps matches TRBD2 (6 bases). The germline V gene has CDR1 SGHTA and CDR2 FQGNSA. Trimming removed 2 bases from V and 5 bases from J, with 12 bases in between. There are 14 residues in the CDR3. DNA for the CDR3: TGTGCCAGCAGCTTAAGACTAGGCGGTGAGACCCAGTACTTC. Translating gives CASSLRLGGETQYF. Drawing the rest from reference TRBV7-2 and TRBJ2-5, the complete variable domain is GAGVSQSPSNKVTEKGKDVELRCDPISGHTALYWYRQSLGQGLEFLIYFQGNSAPDKSGLPSDRFSAERTGGSVSTLTIQRTQQEDSAVYLCASSLRLGGETQYFGPGTRLLVL.

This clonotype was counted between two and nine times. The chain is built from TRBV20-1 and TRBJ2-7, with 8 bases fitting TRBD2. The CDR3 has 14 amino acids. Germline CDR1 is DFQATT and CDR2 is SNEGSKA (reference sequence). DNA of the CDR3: TGCAGAGCCCCTTTGAGCGGGAGCTCCTACGAGCAGTACTTC. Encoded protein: CRAPLSGSSYEQYF.

The DNA for the CDR3 is TGTGCCAGCAGCTTGGTCTCCAGGTGGCGAAGGACAGGGTGGTATGGCTACACCTTC. Translated, it gives CASSLVSRWRRTGWYGYTF. The chain joins TRBV5-4 to TRBJ1-2, with 8 bases fitting TRBD1. Germline values: CDR1 SGHNT, CDR2 YYREEE (reference sequence). The CDR3 sequence is 19 residues long. Trimming took 0 bases from V and 5 from J; bases not matched to a gene: 18.

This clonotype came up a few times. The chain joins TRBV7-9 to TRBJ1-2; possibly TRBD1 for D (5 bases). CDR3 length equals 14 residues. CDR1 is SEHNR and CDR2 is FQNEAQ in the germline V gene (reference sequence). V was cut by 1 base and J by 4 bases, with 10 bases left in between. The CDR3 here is CASSLGGEGYGYTF. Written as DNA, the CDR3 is TGTGCCAGCAGCTTAGGGGGGGAAGGCTATGGCTACACCTTC.

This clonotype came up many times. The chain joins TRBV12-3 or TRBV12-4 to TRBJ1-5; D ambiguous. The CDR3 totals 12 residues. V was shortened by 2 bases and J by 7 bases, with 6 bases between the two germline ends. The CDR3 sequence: CASSLWSQPQHF. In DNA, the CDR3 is TGTGCCAGCAGTTTATGGAGCCAGCCCCAGCATTTT.

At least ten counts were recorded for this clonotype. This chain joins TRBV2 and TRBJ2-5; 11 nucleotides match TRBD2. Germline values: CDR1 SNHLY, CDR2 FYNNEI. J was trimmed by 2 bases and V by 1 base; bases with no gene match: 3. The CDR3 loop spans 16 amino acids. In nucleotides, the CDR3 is TGTGCCAGCAGTGAAGAAATAGCGGGGGGGCAAGAGACCCAGTACTTC. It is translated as CASSEEIAGGQETQYF.